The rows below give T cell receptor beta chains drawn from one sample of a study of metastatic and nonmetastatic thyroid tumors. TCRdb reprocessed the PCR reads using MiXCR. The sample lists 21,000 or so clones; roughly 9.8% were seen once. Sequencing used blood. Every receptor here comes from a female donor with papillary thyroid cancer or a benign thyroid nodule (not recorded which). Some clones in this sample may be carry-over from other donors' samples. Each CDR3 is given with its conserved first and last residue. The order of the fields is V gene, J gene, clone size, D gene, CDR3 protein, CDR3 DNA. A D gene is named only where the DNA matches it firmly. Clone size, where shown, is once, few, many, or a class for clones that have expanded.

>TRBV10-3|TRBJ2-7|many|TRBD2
CAISLAENYEQYF
TGTGCCATCAGTCTAGCGGAGAACTACGAGCAGTACTTC
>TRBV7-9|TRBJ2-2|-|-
CASSHPWGNGELFF
TGTGCCAGCAGCCACCCATGGGGTAACGGGGAGCTTTTTTTT
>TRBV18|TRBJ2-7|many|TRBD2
CASSPQGGIYEQYF
TGTGCCAGCTCCCCCCAGGGAGGGATCTACGAGCAGTACTTC
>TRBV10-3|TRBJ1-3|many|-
CAISESWAPGNTIYF
TGTGCCATCAGTGAGTCTTGGGCCCCTGGAAACACCATATATTTT
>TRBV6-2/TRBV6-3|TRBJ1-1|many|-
CASSYTLNTEAFF
TGTGCCAGCAGTTACACTTTGAACACTGAAGCTTTCTTT
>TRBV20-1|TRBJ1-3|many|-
CSAKQGAGNTIYF
TGCAGTGCGAAACAGGGTGCTGGAAACACCATATATTTT
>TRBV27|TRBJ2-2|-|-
CASSYNTVGELFF
TGTGCCAGCAGTTATAACACCGTCGGGGAGCTGTTTTTT
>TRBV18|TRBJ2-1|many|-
CASSPARNNEQFF
TGTGCCAGCTCACCGGCGCGGAACAATGAGCAGTTCTTC
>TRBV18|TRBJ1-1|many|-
CASSPPGNTEAFF
TGTGCCAGCTCACCTCCCGGCAACACTGAAGCTTTCTTT
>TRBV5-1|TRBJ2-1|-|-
CASSFRGAGNEQFF
TGCGCCAGCAGCTTCCGGGGGGCTGGCAATGAGCAGTTCTTC
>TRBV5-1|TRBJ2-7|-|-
CASSLFSLASSSYEQYF
TGCGCCAGCAGCTTGTTTTCATTGGCTTCGAGCTCCTACGAGCAGTACTTC
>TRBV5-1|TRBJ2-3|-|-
CASSLGSTVGADTQYF
TGCGCCAGCAGCTTGGGGTCGACGGTGGGCGCAGATACGCAGTATTTT
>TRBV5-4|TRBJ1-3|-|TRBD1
CASSGDRERTIYF
TGTGCCAGCAGCGGCGACAGGGAACGCACCATATATTTT
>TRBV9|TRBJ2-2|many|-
CASSVSPMRAGELFF
TGTGCCAGCAGCGTATCCCCCATGAGGGCCGGGGAGCTGTTTTTT
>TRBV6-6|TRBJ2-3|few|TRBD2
CASSYSSSGLTDTQYF
TGTGCCAGCAGTTACTCGTCTAGCGGTCTCACAGATACGCAGTATTTT
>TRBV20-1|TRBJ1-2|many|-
CSANPRTAPFYGYTF
TGCAGTGCAAATCCCAGGACAGCTCCGTTTTATGGCTACACCTTC
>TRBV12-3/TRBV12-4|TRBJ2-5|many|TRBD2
CASSSGGRETQYF
TGTGCCAGCAGTTCGGGGGGAAGAGAGACCCAGTACTTC
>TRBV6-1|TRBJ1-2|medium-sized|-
CASSDSGLWGYGYTF
TGTGCCAGCAGTGATTCAGGGTTATGGGGCTATGGCTACACCTTC
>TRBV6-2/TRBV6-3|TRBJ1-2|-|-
CASSDDGVYTF
TGTGCCAGCAGTGACGATGGTGTCTACACCTTC
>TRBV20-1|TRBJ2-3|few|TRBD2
CSARPLVSGSGSDTQYF
TGCAGTGCTAGGCCCCTTGTTAGCGGGAGCGGGTCGGATACGCAGTATTTT
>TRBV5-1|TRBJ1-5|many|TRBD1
CASSLTGTENQPQHF
TGCGCCAGCAGCTTGACCGGGACAGAGAATCAGCCCCAGCATTTT
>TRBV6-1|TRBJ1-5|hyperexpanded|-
CASSEQVGGQPQHF
TGTGCCAGCAGTGAACAGGTCGGGGGTCAGCCCCAGCATTTT
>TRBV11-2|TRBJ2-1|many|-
CASSPGRAGVYNEQFF
TGTGCCAGCAGCCCGGGCAGGGCCGGAGTCTACAATGAGCAGTTCTTC
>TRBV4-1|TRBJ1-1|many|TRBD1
CASSQGQGRNTEAFF
TGCGCCAGCAGCCAGGGACAGGGTAGGAACACTGAAGCTTTCTTT
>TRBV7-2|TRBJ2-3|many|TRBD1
CASSIQGWSTDTQYF
TGTGCCAGCAGCATACAGGGGTGGAGCACAGATACGCAGTATTTT
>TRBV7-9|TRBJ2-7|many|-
CASSFLESYEQYF
TGTGCCAGCAGCTTCTTAGAGTCCTACGAGCAGTACTTC
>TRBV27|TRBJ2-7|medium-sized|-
CASRRMAGQDEQYF
TGTGCCAGCAGAAGGATGGCAGGGCAAGACGAGCAGTACTTC
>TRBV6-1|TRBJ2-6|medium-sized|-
CASSQSLGSGANVLTF
TGTGCCAGCAGTCAAAGTCTGGGCTCTGGGGCCAACGTCCTGACTTTC
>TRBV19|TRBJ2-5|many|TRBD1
CASSNAPYRTGTKTQYF
TGTGCCAGTAGCAATGCACCGTACCGGACAGGTACGAAGACCCAGTACTTC
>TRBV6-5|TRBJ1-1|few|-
CASSYSPRGCGGAFF
TGTGCCAGCAGTTACTCGCCCCGGGGGTGTGGCGGAGCTTTCTTT
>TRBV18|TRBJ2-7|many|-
CASSPNLNSYEQYF
TGTGCCAGCTCACCAAACCTGAACTCCTACGAGCAGTACTTC
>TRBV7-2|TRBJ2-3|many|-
CASSPTGLLTDTQYF
TGTGCCAGCAGCCCCACGGGACTGCTCACAGATACGCAGTATTTT